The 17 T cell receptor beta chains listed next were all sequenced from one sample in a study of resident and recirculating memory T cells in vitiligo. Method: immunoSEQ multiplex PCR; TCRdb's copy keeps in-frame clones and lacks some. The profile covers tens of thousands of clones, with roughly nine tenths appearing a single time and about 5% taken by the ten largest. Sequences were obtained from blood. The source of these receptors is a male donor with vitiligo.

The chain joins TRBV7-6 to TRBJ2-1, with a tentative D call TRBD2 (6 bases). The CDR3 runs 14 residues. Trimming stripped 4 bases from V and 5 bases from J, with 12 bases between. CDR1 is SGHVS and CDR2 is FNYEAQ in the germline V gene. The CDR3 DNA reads TGTGCCAGCAGCTCGAGGGGACTTCACAATGAGCAGTTCTTC. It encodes CASSSRGLHNEQFF.

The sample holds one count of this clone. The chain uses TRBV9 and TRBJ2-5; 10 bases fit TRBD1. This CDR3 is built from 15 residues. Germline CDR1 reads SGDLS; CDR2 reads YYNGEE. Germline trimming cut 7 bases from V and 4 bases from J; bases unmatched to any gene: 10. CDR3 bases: TGTGCCAGCCGTGGAGACAGGGGGCTCAGAGAGACCCAGTACTTC. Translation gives CASRGDRGLRETQYF. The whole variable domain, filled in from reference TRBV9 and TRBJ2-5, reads DSGVTQTPKHLITATGQRVTLRCSPRSGDLSVYWYQQSLDQGLQFLIQYYNGEERAKGNILERFSAQQFPDLHSELNLSSLELGDSALYFCASRGDRGLRETQYFGPGTRLLVL.

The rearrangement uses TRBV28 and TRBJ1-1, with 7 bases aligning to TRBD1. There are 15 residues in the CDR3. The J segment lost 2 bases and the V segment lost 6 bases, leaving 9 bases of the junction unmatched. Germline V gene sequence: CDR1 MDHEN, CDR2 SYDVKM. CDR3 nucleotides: TGTGCCAGCAGGACGACAGGGAGACTTAACACTGAAGCTTTCTTT. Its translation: CASRTTGRLNTEAFF.

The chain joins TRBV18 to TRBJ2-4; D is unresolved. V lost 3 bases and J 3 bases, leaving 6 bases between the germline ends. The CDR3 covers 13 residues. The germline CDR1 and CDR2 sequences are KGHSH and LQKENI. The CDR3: CASSPQDKNIQYF. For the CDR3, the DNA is TGTGCCAGCTCACCCCAGGACAAAAACATTCAGTACTTC.

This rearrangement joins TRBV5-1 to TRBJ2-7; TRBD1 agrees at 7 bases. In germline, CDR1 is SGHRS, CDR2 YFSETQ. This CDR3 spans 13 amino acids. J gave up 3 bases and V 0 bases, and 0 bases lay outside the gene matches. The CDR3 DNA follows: TGCGCCAGCAGCTTGGACAGGGGCTACGAGCAGTACTTC. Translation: CASSLDRGYEQYF.

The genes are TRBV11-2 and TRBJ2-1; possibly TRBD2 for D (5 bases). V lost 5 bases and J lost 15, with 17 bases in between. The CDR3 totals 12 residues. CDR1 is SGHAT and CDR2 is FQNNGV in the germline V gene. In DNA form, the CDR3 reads TGTGCCAGCAGCCACGGACTCGAGGCGAGGTTCTTC. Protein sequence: CASSHGLEARFF.

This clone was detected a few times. Written as DNA, the CDR3 is TGTGCCAGCAGCCGGACAAATCGCTACAATGAGCAGTTCTTC. Protein sequence: CASSRTNRYNEQFF. The chain employs TRBV6-5 and TRBJ2-1, with a tentative D call TRBD1 (5 bases). Trimming took 6 bases from V and 3 from J, leaving 12 bases between them. Germline V gene data show CDR1 as MNHEY and CDR2 as SVGAGI. The CDR3 is made up of 14 amino acids.

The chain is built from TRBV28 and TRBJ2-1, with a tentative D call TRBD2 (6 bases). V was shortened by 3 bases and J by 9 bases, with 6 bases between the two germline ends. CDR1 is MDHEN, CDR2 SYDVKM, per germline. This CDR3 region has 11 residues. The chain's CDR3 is CASSLGGEQFF. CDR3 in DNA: TGTGCCAGCAGTTTGGGGGGTGAGCAGTTCTTC.

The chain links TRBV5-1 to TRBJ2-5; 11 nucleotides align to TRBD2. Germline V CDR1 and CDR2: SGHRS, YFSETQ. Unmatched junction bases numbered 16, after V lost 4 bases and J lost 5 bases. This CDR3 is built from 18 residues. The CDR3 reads CASSPRPSGRRLRETQYF. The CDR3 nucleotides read TGCGCCAGCAGCCCACGGCCTAGCGGGAGGCGGTTGAGGGAGACCCAGTACTTC.

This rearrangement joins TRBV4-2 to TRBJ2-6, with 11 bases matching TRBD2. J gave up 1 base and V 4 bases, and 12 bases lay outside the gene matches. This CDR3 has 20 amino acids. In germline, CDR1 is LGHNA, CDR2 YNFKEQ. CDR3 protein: CASSPGRTSGSLSGANVLTF. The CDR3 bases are TGTGCCAGCAGCCCTGGAAGGACTAGCGGGTCCCTTTCTGGGGCCAACGTCCTGACTTTC.

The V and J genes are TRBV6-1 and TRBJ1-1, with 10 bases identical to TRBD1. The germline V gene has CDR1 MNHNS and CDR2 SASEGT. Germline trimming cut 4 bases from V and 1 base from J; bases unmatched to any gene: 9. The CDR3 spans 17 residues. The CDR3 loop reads CASSVRRQGAQNTEAFF. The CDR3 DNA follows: TGTGCCAGCAGTGTACGGCGACAGGGGGCGCAGAACACTGAAGCTTTCTTT.

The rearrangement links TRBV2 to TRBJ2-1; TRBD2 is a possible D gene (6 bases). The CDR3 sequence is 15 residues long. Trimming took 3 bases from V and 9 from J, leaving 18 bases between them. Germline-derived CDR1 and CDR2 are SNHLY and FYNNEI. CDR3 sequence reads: CASSDSGVGSSEQFF. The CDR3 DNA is TGTGCCAGCAGTGATTCGGGAGTAGGGTCGAGTGAGCAGTTCTTC.

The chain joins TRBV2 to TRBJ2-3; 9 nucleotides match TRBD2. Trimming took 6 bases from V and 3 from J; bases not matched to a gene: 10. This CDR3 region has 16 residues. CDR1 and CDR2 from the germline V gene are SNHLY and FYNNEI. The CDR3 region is CASRAPGLAATDTQYF. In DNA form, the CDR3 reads TGTGCCAGCAGAGCCCCGGGACTAGCTGCGACAGATACGCAGTATTTT. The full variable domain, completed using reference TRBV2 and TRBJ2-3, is EPEVTQTPSHQVTQMGQEVILRCVPISNHLYFYWYRQILGQKVEFLVSFYNNEISEKSEIFDDQFSVERPDGSNFTLKIRSTKLEDSAMYFCASRAPGLAATDTQYFGPGTRLTVL.

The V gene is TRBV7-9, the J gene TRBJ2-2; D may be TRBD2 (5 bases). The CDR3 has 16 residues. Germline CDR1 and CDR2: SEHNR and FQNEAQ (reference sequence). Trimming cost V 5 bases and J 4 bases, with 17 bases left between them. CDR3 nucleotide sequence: TGTGCCAGCAGCCGATTCAGCGGCTTAGGCACCGGGGAGCTGTTTTTT. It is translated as CASSRFSGLGTGELFF. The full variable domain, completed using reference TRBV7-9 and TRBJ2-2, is DTGVSQNPRHKITKRGQNVTFRCDPISEHNRLYWYRQTLGQGPEFLTYFQNEAQLEKSRLLSDRFSAERPKGSFSTLEIQRTEQGDSAMYLCASSRFSGLGTGELFFGEGSRLTVL.

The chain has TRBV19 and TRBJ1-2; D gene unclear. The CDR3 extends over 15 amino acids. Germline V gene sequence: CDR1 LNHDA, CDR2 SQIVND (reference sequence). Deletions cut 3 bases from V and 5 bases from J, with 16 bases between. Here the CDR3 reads CASSIPERPLYGYTF. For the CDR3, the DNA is TGTGCCAGTAGTATCCCGGAGAGGCCGCTGTATGGCTACACCTTC.

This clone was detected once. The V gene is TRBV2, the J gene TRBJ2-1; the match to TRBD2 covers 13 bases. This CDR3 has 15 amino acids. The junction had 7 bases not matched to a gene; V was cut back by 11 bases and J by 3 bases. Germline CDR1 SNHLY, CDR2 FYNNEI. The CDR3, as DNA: TGTGCCGGTGCGACTAGCGGGAGGTACTACAATGAGCAGTTCTTC. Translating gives CAGATSGRYYNEQFF.

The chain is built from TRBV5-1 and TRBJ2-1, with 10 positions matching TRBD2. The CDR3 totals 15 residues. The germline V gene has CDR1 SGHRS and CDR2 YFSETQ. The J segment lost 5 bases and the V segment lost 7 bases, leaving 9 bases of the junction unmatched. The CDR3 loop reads CASHFASGRDNEQFF. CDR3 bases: TGCGCCAGCCATTTTGCTAGCGGGAGAGACAATGAGCAGTTCTTC. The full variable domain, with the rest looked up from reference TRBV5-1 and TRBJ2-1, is KAGVTQTPRYLIKTRGQQVTLSCSPISGHRSVSWYQQTPGQGLQFLFEYFSETQRNKGNFPGRFSGRQFSNSRSEMNVSTLELGDSALYLCASHFASGRDNEQFFGPGTRLTVL.